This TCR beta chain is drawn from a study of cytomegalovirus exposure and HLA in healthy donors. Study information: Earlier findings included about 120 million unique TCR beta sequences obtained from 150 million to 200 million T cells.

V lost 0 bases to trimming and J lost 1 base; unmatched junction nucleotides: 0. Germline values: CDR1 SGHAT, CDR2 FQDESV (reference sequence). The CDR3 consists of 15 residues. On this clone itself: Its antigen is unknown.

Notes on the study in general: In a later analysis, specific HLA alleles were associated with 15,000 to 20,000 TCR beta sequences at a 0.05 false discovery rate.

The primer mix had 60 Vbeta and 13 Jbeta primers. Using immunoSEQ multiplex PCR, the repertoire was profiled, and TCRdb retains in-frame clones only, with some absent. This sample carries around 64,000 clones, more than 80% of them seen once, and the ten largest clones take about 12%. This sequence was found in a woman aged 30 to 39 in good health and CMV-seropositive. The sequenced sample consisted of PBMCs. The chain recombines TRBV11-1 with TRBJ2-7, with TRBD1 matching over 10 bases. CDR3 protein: CASSLADRGSYEQYF. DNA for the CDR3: TGTGCCAGCAGCTTAGCGGACAGGGGGTCCTACGAGCAGTACTTC.